These 25 T cell receptor beta chains came from one sample sequenced in a study of regulatory T cells in long-lasting Graves disease. Indicated time point: persistent/refractory GD, antithyroid drugs over 5 years with positive TRAb. Scientists built the TCR library using RNA that was extracted from PBMCs. Sequencing libraries for TCR beta were prepared with iRepertoire HTBI primers and Arm-PCR of CDR3 regions. TCRdb itself ran the multiplex PCR reads through MiXCR, one entry per CDR3 protein. The top ten hold around 30% of the sample, which has a few hundred thousand distinct CDR3 sequences, roughly 20% seen once. The sequencing here drew on peripheral blood mononuclear cells (PBMCs), taken when the disease was refractory, from a patient treated with antithyroid drugs. These receptors were collected from a woman aged 40-49 years with Graves disease.

This clonotype was seen repeatedly, ten times or more. This chain links TRBV28 with TRBJ1-6; a weak D match, TRBD1 (6 bases). Trimming shortened V by 6 bases and J by 8 bases, and 17 bases separated the two germline ends. This CDR3 contains 15 residues. CDR1 and CDR2 (germline): MDHEN, SYDVKM. The CDR3 spells CASRPPGQRYSPLHF. In nucleotides, the CDR3 is TGTGCCAGCAGGCCGCCCGGACAGAGATATTCACCCCTCCACTTT.

The chain has TRBV20-1 and TRBJ2-7; 7 bases fit TRBD1. V trimming: 7 bases; J trimming: 3 bases; junction bases outside the gene matches: 18. CDR3 length: 16 residues. CDR1 is DFQATT and CDR2 is SNEGSKA in the germline V gene (reference sequence). The CDR3 loop is CSVAKGATPRDYEQYF. In DNA, the CDR3 is TGCAGTGTGGCAAAGGGGGCTACCCCTAGGGACTACGAGCAGTACTTC.

This clonotype turned up a few times. J is TRBJ2-6 and V is TRBV5-4; 8 bases match TRBD2. The CDR3 runs to 15 residues. The germline gives CDR1 SGHNT, CDR2 YYREEE (reference sequence). V lost 9 bases, J lost 3 bases, and 8 bases stayed unmatched. The CDR3, as DNA: TGTGCCACCAGACTAGCGCTAATTGGGGCCAACGTCCTGACTTTC. Translation: CATRLALIGANVLTF.

This clonotype was counted many times. The gene calls are TRBV28 and TRBJ1-3, with unresolved D. Germline V gene data show CDR1 as MDHEN and CDR2 as SYDVKM. This CDR3 contains 14 residues. V was shortened by 5 bases and J by 1 base, with 9 bases between the two germline ends. For the CDR3, the DNA is TGTGCCAGCAGTCCGGTCGGATCTGGAAACACCATATATTTT. The encoded protein is CASSPVGSGNTIYF.

This clonotype was seen repeatedly, ten times or more. The chain has TRBV20-1 and TRBJ2-7; 7 nucleotides align to TRBD2. Germline V gives CDR1 DFQATT, CDR2 SNEGSKA (reference sequence). After removal of 6 bases from V and 1 base from J, the junction contained 9 bases not matched to a gene. CDR3 size: 14 residues. This CDR3 is CSAFSGTKSYEQYF. The CDR3 DNA reads as TGCAGTGCGTTCTCCGGGACTAAATCCTACGAGCAGTACTTC.

Many counts were recorded for this clonotype. The chain combines TRBV28 with TRBJ2-4; D is possibly TRBD1 (6 bases). V was cut by 6 bases and J by 5 bases, with 11 bases left in between. Looked up from germline, CDR1 is MDHEN and CDR2 is SYDVKM. The length of the CDR3 is 13 residues. The CDR3 coding sequence is TGTGCCAGCAGGGAACAGGGTGAAAACATTCAGTACTTC. It specifies CASREQGENIQYF.

The sample holds a few counts of this clonotype. The gene calls are TRBV7-9 and TRBJ1-6; D not resolved. V was shortened by 1 base and J by 7 bases, with 11 bases between the two germline ends. This CDR3 region has 15 residues. Germline-derived CDR1 and CDR2 are SEHNR and FQNEAQ (reference sequence). CDR3 residues: CASSLVSPGNSPLHF. In DNA, the CDR3 is TGTGCCAGCAGCTTAGTATCACCGGGGAATTCACCCCTCCACTTT.

The gene calls are TRBV28 and TRBJ2-1, with 9 bases identical to TRBD2. The germline V gene has CDR1 MDHEN and CDR2 SYDVKM. This CDR3 has 15 residues. V was pared by 7 bases and J by 6 bases, with 10 bases of the junction left unmatched. For the CDR3, the DNA is TGTGCCAGCAATCAAGGAGGACTAGCGACCAATGAGCAGTTCTTC. It yields the protein CASNQGGLATNEQFF.

Of note for this clonotype: This CDR3 is missing its conserved last phenylalanine or tryptophan, likely due to a read error. The gene calls are TRBV11-2 and TRBJ2-7; possible D gene TRBD1, 5 bases. CDR3 length: 15 residues. The germline V gene has CDR1 SGHAT and CDR2 FQNNGV. Trimming cost V 5 bases and J 0 bases, with 14 bases left between them. The CDR3 reads CASSPADIYSYEQYS. The DNA of the CDR3 is TGTGCCAGCAGCCCGGCGGACATCTACTCCTACGAGCAGTACTCC.

This clonotype was seen only a few times. The chain uses TRBV6-1 and TRBJ2-7, with 7 bases identical to TRBD1. Germline V gives CDR1 MNHNS, CDR2 SASEGT. J lost 5 bases, V lost 6 bases, and 4 bases had no gene match. There are 12 residues in the CDR3. CDR3 nucleotide sequence: TGTGCCAGCAGGCAGACAGGGAACGAGCAGTACTTC. Translating gives CASRQTGNEQYF.

This clonotype has just one count. The chain employs TRBV20-1 and TRBJ2-7; 7 bases line up with TRBD2. Germline V CDR1 and CDR2: DFQATT, SNEGSKA (reference sequence). V trimming: 5 bases; J trimming: 0 bases; junction bases outside the gene matches: 7. CDR3 length: 14 amino acids. DNA of the CDR3: TGCAGTGCTCGTGAGCGGGGCCCCTCCTACGAGCAGTACTTC. Translating gives CSARERGPSYEQYF.

This chain uses TRBV9 with TRBJ2-1; D is uncertain. CDR3 size: 16 residues. The V gene lost 0 bases and the J gene lost 0 bases, with 10 bases spanning the gap. Germline V gene data show CDR1 as SGDLS and CDR2 as YYNGEE. CDR3 region: CASSVVPVSSYNEQFF. CDR3 DNA sequence: TGTGCCAGCAGCGTAGTACCGGTAAGCTCCTACAATGAGCAGTTCTTC.

This clonotype was recorded many times. The chain combines TRBV6-5 with TRBJ1-1; D unclear. The V and J ends lost 0 bases and 8 bases respectively, with 13 bases between them. The CDR3 loop spans 14 amino acids. Per germline, CDR1 MNHEY and CDR2 SVGAGI. The CDR3 DNA reads as TGTGCCAGCAGTTACTCGAGAAATCTGAAGGAAGCTTTCTTT. Translating gives CASSYSRNLKEAFF.

The chain has TRBV6-1 and TRBJ2-2, with TRBD2 matching 10 bases. Per the germline V gene, CDR1 is MNHNS and CDR2 is SASEGT. The CDR3 contains 16 residues. Losses at the gene ends were 6 bases for V and 4 bases for J; bases not matched to a gene: 8. CDR3 amino acids: CASSPLAGVSTGELFF. CDR3 nucleotides: TGTGCCAGCAGCCCTCTAGCGGGAGTTTCCACCGGGGAGCTGTTTTTT.

The gene calls are TRBV30 and TRBJ1-2; D call uncertain. V lost 1 base, J lost 4 bases, and 13 bases lay in between. From germline, CDR1 is GTSNPN and CDR2 SVGIG (reference sequence). The CDR3 runs to 14 residues. CDR3 bases: TGTGCCTGGAGTGAATTATTAGGGTTCTATGGCTACACCTTC. This sequence encodes CAWSELLGFYGYTF.

In its sample, this clonotype was seen a few times. The V gene is TRBV10-3, the J gene TRBJ2-7; TRBD1 matches at 9 bases. In germline, CDR1 is ENHRY, CDR2 SYGVKD. Trimming took 0 bases from V and 7 from J; bases not matched to a gene: 4. This CDR3 is built from 14 residues. The CDR3 loop reads CAISESTGGEEQYF. DNA of the CDR3: TGTGCCATCAGTGAGTCGACAGGGGGGGAGGAGCAGTACTTC.

This clonotype was counted a few times. This chain links TRBV7-8 with TRBJ2-2, with unresolved D. Trimming took 5 bases from V and 8 from J, leaving 15 bases between them. Germline lookup yields CDR1 SGHVS and CDR2 FQNEAQ. The CDR3 runs to 14 residues. CDR3: CASSAPRAAGELFF. The CDR3 DNA sequence: TGTGCCAGCAGCGCCCCACGAGCCGCTGGGGAGCTGTTTTTT.

This clonotype came up a few times. The CDR3 is CASSSRRTAGGHQPQHF. The CDR3 DNA reads as TGTGCCAGTAGTAGTCGTCGGACGGCTGGGGGCCATCAGCCCCAGCATTTT. The chain has TRBV19 and TRBJ1-5; D perhaps matches TRBD1 (6 bases). Germline V gene sequence: CDR1 LNHDA, CDR2 SQIVND (reference sequence). Trimming removed 4 bases from V and 5 bases from J, with 21 bases in between. CDR3 length equals 17 residues.

This clonotype was seen at least ten times. The chain recombines TRBV2 with TRBJ1-1; 7 bases match TRBD1. The V segment lost 6 bases and the J segment 7 bases; nucleotides outside the gene matches: 2. The CDR3 totals 11 residues. Germline lookup yields CDR1 SNHLY and CDR2 FYNNEI. The CDR3 is CASRRGLEAFF. The CDR3 DNA follows: TGTGCCAGCAGAAGGGGGCTTGAAGCTTTCTTT.

The chain recombines TRBV5-1 with TRBJ2-7, with 8 bases identical to TRBD2. Trimming took 0 bases from V and 3 from J; bases not matched to a gene: 8. Germline values: CDR1 SGHRS, CDR2 YFSETQ. CDR3 size: 16 residues. The CDR3 loop reads CASSLAPGLGSYEQYF. The CDR3 nucleotides are TGCGCCAGCAGCTTGGCCCCGGGACTAGGAAGCTACGAGCAGTACTTC.

The CDR3 sequence is CAISGWTPNTGELFF. The DNA of the CDR3 is TGTGCCATCAGTGGTTGGACACCGAACACCGGGGAGCTGTTTTTT. The rearrangement joins TRBV10-3 to TRBJ2-2, with D maybe TRBD1 (5 bases). CDR3 size: 15 residues. The germline V gene encodes CDR1 ENHRY and CDR2 SYGVKD. Trimming left V 4 bases short and J 0 bases short, with 9 bases between.

There are a few counts of this clonotype. The chain links TRBV20-1 to TRBJ2-3; TRBD2 matches at 10 bases. Per the germline V gene, CDR1 is DFQATT and CDR2 is SNEGSKA (reference sequence). CDR3 length: 17 residues. Losses at the gene ends were 6 bases for V and 4 bases for J; bases not matched to a gene: 16. The CDR3 coding sequence is TGCAGTGCCGATCTGGGAGCGGGAGGGCCGGGGGCAGATACGCAGTATTTT. Encoded protein: CSADLGAGGPGADTQYF.

The gene calls are TRBV15 and TRBJ1-5, with D uncertain. The CDR3 runs to 13 residues. Trimming cost V 5 bases and J 5 bases, with 10 bases left between them. Germline V gene sequence: CDR1 LNHNV, CDR2 YYDKDF (reference sequence). CDR3 amino acids: CATSWMRDQPQHF. CDR3 DNA: TGTGCCACCAGCTGGATGAGGGATCAGCCCCAGCATTTT.

The V gene is TRBV19, the J gene TRBJ2-1, with D possibly TRBD1 on 6 matching bases. This CDR3 has 14 amino acids. CDR1 and CDR2 from the germline V gene are LNHDA and SQIVND (reference sequence). V was pared by 5 bases and J by 10 bases, with 18 bases between. The CDR3 region is CASSAILPGTEQFF. The DNA of the CDR3 is TGTGCCAGTAGTGCGATCCTTCCCGGGACAGAGCAGTTCTTC.

This clonotype was detected ten times or more. The V gene is TRBV28, the J gene TRBJ2-7; 12 bases fit TRBD2. Germline lookup yields CDR1 MDHEN and CDR2 SYDVKM. Trimming cost V 6 bases and J 6 bases; bases outside gene matches: 15. This CDR3 region has 17 residues. CDR3 sequence reads: CASSPTRTSGNPFEQYF. In DNA form, the CDR3 reads TGTGCCAGCAGCCCCACCCGGACTAGCGGGAATCCCTTCGAGCAGTACTTC.